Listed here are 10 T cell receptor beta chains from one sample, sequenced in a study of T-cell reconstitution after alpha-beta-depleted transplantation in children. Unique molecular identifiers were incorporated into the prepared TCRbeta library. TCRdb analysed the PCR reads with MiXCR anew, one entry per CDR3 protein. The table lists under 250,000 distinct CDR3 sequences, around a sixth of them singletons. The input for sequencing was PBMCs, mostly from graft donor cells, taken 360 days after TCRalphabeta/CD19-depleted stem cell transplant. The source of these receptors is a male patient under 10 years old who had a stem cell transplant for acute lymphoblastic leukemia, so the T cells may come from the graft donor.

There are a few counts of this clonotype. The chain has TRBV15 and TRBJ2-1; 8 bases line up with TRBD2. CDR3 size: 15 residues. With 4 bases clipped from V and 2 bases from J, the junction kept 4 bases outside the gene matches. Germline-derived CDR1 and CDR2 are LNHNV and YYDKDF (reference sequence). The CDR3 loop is CATSKDSGAYNEQFF. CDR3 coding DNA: TGTGCCACCAGCAAGGATAGCGGGGCCTACAATGAGCAGTTCTTC.

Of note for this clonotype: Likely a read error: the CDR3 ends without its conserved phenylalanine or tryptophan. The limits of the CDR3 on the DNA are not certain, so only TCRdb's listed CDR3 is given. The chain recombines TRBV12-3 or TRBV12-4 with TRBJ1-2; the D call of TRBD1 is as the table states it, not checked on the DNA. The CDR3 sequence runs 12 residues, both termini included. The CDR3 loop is CASSSVPGQVQV.

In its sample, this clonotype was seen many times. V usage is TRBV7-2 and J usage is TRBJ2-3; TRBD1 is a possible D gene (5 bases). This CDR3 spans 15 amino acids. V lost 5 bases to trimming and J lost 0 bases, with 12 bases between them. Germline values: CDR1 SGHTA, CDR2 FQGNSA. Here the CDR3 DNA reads TGTGCCAGCAGCGAGACAGTCTCTAGCACAGATACGCAGTATTTT. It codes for CASSETVSSTDTQYF.

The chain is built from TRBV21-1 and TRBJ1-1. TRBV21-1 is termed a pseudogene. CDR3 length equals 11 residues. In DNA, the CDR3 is TGTGCCAGCAAAAAGGCGTCTGAAGCTTTCTTT. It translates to CASKKASEAFF.

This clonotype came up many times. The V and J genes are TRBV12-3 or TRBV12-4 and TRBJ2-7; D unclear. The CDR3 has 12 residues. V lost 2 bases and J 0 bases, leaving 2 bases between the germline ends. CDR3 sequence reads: CASSLRSYEQYF. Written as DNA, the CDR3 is TGTGCCAGCAGTTTACGCTCCTACGAGCAGTACTTC.

The CDR3, as DNA: TGCGCCAGCAGCGAGCGCGGGATAAGCCCCAATGAGCAGTTCTTC. It is translated as CASSERGISPNEQFF. J is TRBJ2-1 and V is TRBV5-1, with a tentative D call TRBD2 (6 bases). Germline CDR1 and CDR2: SGHRS and YFSETQ. The CDR3 spans 15 residues. Deletions cut 4 bases from V and 6 bases from J, with 17 bases between.

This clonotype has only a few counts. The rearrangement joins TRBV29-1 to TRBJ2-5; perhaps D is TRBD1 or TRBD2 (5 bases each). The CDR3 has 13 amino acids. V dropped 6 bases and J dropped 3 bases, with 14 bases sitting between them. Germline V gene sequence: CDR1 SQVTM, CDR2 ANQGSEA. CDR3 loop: CSVRDGREETQYF. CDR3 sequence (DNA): TGCAGCGTCCGGGACGGTCGGGAAGAGACCCAGTACTTC.

CDR3 amino acids: CSVEDRSGYTF. The CDR3 DNA is TGCAGCGTTGAAGATCGCAGCGGCTACACCTTC. The chain links TRBV29-1 to TRBJ1-2; D gene ambiguous. Germline-derived CDR1 and CDR2 are SQVTM and ANQGSEA. The CDR3 length is 11 residues. The V end was cut by 0 bases, the J end by 8 bases, with 7 bases between.

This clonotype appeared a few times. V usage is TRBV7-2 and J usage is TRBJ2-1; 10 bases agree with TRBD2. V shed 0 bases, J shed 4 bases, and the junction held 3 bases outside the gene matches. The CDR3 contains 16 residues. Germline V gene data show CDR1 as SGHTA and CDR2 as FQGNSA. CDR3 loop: CASSLALAGPYNEQFF. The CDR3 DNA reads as TGTGCCAGCAGCTTAGCACTAGCGGGGCCATACAATGAGCAGTTCTTC.

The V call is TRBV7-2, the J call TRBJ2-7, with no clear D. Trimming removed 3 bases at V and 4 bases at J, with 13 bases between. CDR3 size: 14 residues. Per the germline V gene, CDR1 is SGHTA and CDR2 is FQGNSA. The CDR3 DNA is TGTGCCAGCAGCTTGGTTGGGCGCCTGTACGAGCAGTACTTC. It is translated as CASSLVGRLYEQYF. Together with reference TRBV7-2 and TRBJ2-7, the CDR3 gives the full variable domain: GAGVSQSPSNKVTEKGKDVELRCDPISGHTALYWYRQSLGQGLEFLIYFQGNSAPDKSGLPSDRFSAERTGGSVSTLTIQRTQQEDSAVYLCASSLVGRLYEQYFGPGTRLTVT.